The clone carrying this T cell receptor beta chain has at least ten counts. Its antigen is still unknown. Naive CD8 T cells were picked out by sorting for CD8+CD4-CCR7+CD45RA+. The data stem from a study of molecular identifiers for immune sequencing clone quantification. Study findings and constraints: Effector cells had over 99% of their molecules in clones above 20 RNA copies, while naive cells had under 1%.

V was cut by 3 bases and J by 6 bases, with 12 bases left in between. The CDR3 is 12 residues long. Germline lookup yields CDR1 SQVTM and CDR2 ANQGSEA. Bulk TCR libraries were made with methods that had been previously described and with listed TCR primers. In TCRdb, the PCR reads were re-called with MiXCR into one record per CDR3 protein. The data show some 100,000 distinct CDR3 sequences, 36% seen once. The chain uses TRBV29-1 and TRBJ2-7; D gene uncertain. This clonotype originated in a human donor in good health. Some libraries in this study had Jurkat cell RNA spiked in. Sequenced material: naive CD8+ T cells from blood, with Jurkat cell RNA spiked in. Subset reported: FACS-sorted CD8+CD4-CCR7+CD45RA+ naive T cells. The CDR3 nucleotides read TGCAGCGTTGATGTGTTCCCGGGCGAGCAGTACTTC. It codes for CSVDVFPGEQYF.